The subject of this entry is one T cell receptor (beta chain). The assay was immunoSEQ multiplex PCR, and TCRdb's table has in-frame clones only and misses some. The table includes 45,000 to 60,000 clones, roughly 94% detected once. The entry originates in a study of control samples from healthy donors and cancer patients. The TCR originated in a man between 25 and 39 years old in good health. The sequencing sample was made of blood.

The CDR3 loop is CASSYSRRVGSPLHF. In nucleotides, the CDR3 is TGTGCCAGCAGTTACTCGAGGAGAGTTGGCTCACCCCTCCACTTT. V gene TRBV6-5 combines with J gene TRBJ1-6; the D is unclear. V dropped 0 bases and J dropped 10 bases, with 13 bases sitting between them. From germline, CDR1 is MNHEY and CDR2 SVGAGI. The length of the CDR3 is 15 residues.